This is a list of T cell receptor beta chains from one sample in a study of blood T cell repertoires in COVID-19. Some clones are missing from TCRdb's copy, which holds only in-frame ones; the method was immunoSEQ multiplex PCR. This sample has roughly 150,000 clones; 87% occur once, and the top ten carry about 9.3%. The sample comprised peripheral blood. The source of these receptors is an older woman with COVID-19, enrolled during active disease. The CDR3 runs from the conserved cysteine through the conserved F or W. A D gene is named only where the DNA matches it firmly. Expanded clones are given a class, and other clones once, few, many or no size at all.

v_call: TRBV5-1; clone_size: .; d_call: .; j_call: TRBJ1-6; cdr3_nt: TGCGCCAGCAGCTTGGGATCGCGGGGGAGTAAGTCACCCCTCCACTTT; cdr3_aa: CASSLGSRGSKSPLHF
v_call: TRBV5-8; clone_size: .; d_call: TRBD1; j_call: TRBJ1-5; cdr3_nt: TGTGCCAGCAGCCCTGACAGGGTTCAGCCCCAGCATTTT; cdr3_aa: CASSPDRVQPQHF
v_call: TRBV7-2; clone_size: .; d_call: TRBD1; j_call: TRBJ1-2; cdr3_nt: TGTGCCAGCAGCTTGCACGGGACAGGGAGGTGCACCTTC; cdr3_aa: CASSLHGTGRCTF
v_call: TRBV7-2; clone_size: .; d_call: TRBD2; j_call: TRBJ2-2; cdr3_nt: TGTGCCAGCAGCCAGGGAGTAGCGGGGCGGACCGGGGAGCTGTTTTTT; cdr3_aa: CASSQGVAGRTGELFF
v_call: TRBV2; clone_size: .; d_call: .; j_call: TRBJ2-3; cdr3_nt: TGTGCCAGCACCCAGCAGGGGCTCAGCACAGATACGCAGTATTTT; cdr3_aa: CASTQQGLSTDTQYF
v_call: TRBV7-9; clone_size: once; d_call: TRBD1; j_call: TRBJ1-2; cdr3_nt: TGTGCCAGCAGCTCCCTGGACAGGACAGCTAACTATGGCTACACCTTC; cdr3_aa: CASSSLDRTANYGYTF
v_call: TRBV3-1/TRBV3-2; clone_size: once; d_call: TRBD1; j_call: TRBJ1-1; cdr3_nt: TGTGCCAGCAGCCAAGGAAGCTTCCCGCAGGGGGGTCACACTGAAGCTTTCTTT; cdr3_aa: CASSQGSFPQGGHTEAFF
v_call: TRBV5-6; clone_size: once; d_call: TRBD1; j_call: TRBJ1-2; cdr3_nt: TGTGCCAGCAGCTTTTCAGGACAGGGGACTAACTATGGCTACACCTTC; cdr3_aa: CASSFSGQGTNYGYTF
v_call: TRBV7-9; clone_size: .; d_call: .; j_call: TRBJ2-1; cdr3_nt: TGTGCCAGCAGCTTAGCGGGTCCGGGGAATGAGCAGTTCTTC; cdr3_aa: CASSLAGPGNEQFF
v_call: TRBV30; clone_size: .; d_call: TRBD1; j_call: TRBJ1-2; cdr3_nt: TGTGCCTGGAGTCCAGGGGGCGCGGGGGCTAAATATGGCTACACCTTC; cdr3_aa: CAWSPGGAGAKYGYTF
v_call: TRBV5-6; clone_size: .; d_call: .; j_call: TRBJ1-6; cdr3_nt: TGTGCCAGCAGCCTCGGGGGGGGCAGGCCCTATAATTCACCCCTCCACTTT; cdr3_aa: CASSLGGGRPYNSPLHF
v_call: TRBV5-1; clone_size: .; d_call: .; j_call: TRBJ1-2; cdr3_nt: TGCGCCAGCAGCCCCATGACAGATAACTATGGCTACACCTTC; cdr3_aa: CASSPMTDNYGYTF
v_call: TRBV7-2; clone_size: .; d_call: .; j_call: TRBJ1-5; cdr3_nt: TGTGCCAGCAGCTTAGAGGAAGGGGTTAATCAGCCCCAGCATTTT; cdr3_aa: CASSLEEGVNQPQHF
v_call: TRBV6-6; clone_size: .; d_call: .; j_call: TRBJ1-3; cdr3_nt: TGTGCCAGCAGTTACGAGTCCCGCTCTGGAAACACCATATATTTT; cdr3_aa: CASSYESRSGNTIYF
v_call: TRBV3-1/TRBV3-2; clone_size: once; d_call: .; j_call: TRBJ2-7; cdr3_nt: TGTGCCAGCAGCCATCAGGGGTTTCAGTACTTC; cdr3_aa: CASSHQGFQYF
v_call: TRBV3-1/TRBV3-2; clone_size: .; d_call: .; j_call: TRBJ1-6; cdr3_nt: TGTGCCAGCAGCCGGGACAATGGTAATTCACCCCTCCACTTT; cdr3_aa: CASSRDNGNSPLHF
v_call: TRBV7-2; clone_size: .; d_call: .; j_call: TRBJ2-2; cdr3_nt: TGTGCCAGCAGCCCAGAGAACACCGGGGAGCTGTTTTTT; cdr3_aa: CASSPENTGELFF
v_call: TRBV6-5; clone_size: once; d_call: TRBD1; j_call: TRBJ2-7; cdr3_nt: TGTGCCAGCAGTTTTGGGACAGCCTACGAGCAGTACTTC; cdr3_aa: CASSFGTAYEQYF
v_call: TRBV24-1; clone_size: .; d_call: .; j_call: TRBJ1-2; cdr3_nt: TGTGCCACCAGTTCCCCTCAGCCCCCCGACTTACTATATGGCTACACCTTC; cdr3_aa: CATSSPQPPDLLYGYTF
v_call: TRBV27; clone_size: .; d_call: TRBD2; j_call: TRBJ2-1; cdr3_nt: TGTGCCAGCAGCCAGGGACTAGCGGGGCCCCCCTTAGAGCAGTTCTTC; cdr3_aa: CASSQGLAGPPLEQFF
v_call: TRBV24-1; clone_size: .; d_call: TRBD1; j_call: TRBJ2-3; cdr3_nt: TGTGCCACCAGTGTCAGCCGGCAGGGGGCCTCAGATACGCAGTATTTT; cdr3_aa: CATSVSRQGASDTQYF
v_call: TRBV9; clone_size: .; d_call: .; j_call: TRBJ1-4; cdr3_nt: TGTGCCAGCAGCGTAGGGAGACTGTTTAATGAAAAACTGTTTTTT; cdr3_aa: CASSVGRLFNEKLFF
v_call: TRBV7-9; clone_size: few; d_call: .; j_call: TRBJ2-4; cdr3_nt: TGTGCCAGCAGCTACGCCGGGGCCAAAAACATTCAGTACTTC; cdr3_aa: CASSYAGAKNIQYF
v_call: TRBV3-1/TRBV3-2; clone_size: once; d_call: TRBD1; j_call: TRBJ1-4; cdr3_nt: TGTGCCAGCGGAAACAGGGGTAGTGAAAAACTGTTTTTT; cdr3_aa: CASGNRGSEKLFF
v_call: TRBV10-3; clone_size: .; d_call: .; j_call: TRBJ1-6; cdr3_nt: TGTGCCATCAGCGATTTCGTTAACGGAGGTGACTCACCCCTCCACTTT; cdr3_aa: CAISDFVNGGDSPLHF
v_call: TRBV19; clone_size: few; d_call: .; j_call: TRBJ1-5; cdr3_nt: TGTGCCAGTAGTGTCTCAGGGAAGAGTCAGCCCCAGCATTTT; cdr3_aa: CASSVSGKSQPQHF
v_call: TRBV5-4; clone_size: once; d_call: TRBD1; j_call: TRBJ1-2; cdr3_nt: TGTGCCAGCAGTTCCCGACAGGGGGACTATGGCTACACCTTC; cdr3_aa: CASSSRQGDYGYTF
v_call: TRBV13; clone_size: once; d_call: TRBD2; j_call: TRBJ2-2; cdr3_nt: TGTGCCAGCAGCTTAGGCCACGGACTAGCGGGGGCCACCGGGGAGCTGTTTTTT; cdr3_aa: CASSLGHGLAGATGELFF
v_call: TRBV28; clone_size: .; d_call: TRBD2; j_call: TRBJ2-2; cdr3_nt: TGTGCCAGCAGTTTCCTACTCATACAGCGGGGGGGCTTGGCCGGGGAGCTGTTTTTT; cdr3_aa: CASSFLLIQRGGLAGELFF
v_call: TRBV28; clone_size: .; d_call: TRBD1; j_call: TRBJ1-2; cdr3_nt: TGTGCCAGCAGTTCGGGGACAGGCCTCTATGGCTACACCTTC; cdr3_aa: CASSSGTGLYGYTF
v_call: TRBV12-3/TRBV12-4; clone_size: .; d_call: .; j_call: TRBJ2-3; cdr3_nt: TGTGCCAGCAGTCGTCTACAGGATACGCAGTATTTT; cdr3_aa: CASSRLQDTQYF
v_call: TRBV7-3; clone_size: .; d_call: TRBD2; j_call: TRBJ2-5; cdr3_nt: TGTGCCAGCAGCGCCGGACGGGGGGGCCAAGAGACCCAGTACTTC; cdr3_aa: CASSAGRGGQETQYF
v_call: TRBV15; clone_size: .; d_call: TRBD1; j_call: TRBJ1-4; cdr3_nt: TGTGCCACCAGCAGTTTACAGGGGGCTTCTGAAAAACTGTTTTTT; cdr3_aa: CATSSLQGASEKLFF
v_call: TRBV12-3/TRBV12-4; clone_size: .; d_call: .; j_call: TRBJ2-2; cdr3_nt: TGTGCCAGCACCCGGGGAGGCACCGGGGAGCTGTTTTTT; cdr3_aa: CASTRGGTGELFF
v_call: TRBV5-6; clone_size: .; d_call: TRBD1; j_call: TRBJ1-2; cdr3_nt: TGTGCCAGCAGCTTAGGGACAGGGGGCTATGGCTACACCTTC; cdr3_aa: CASSLGTGGYGYTF
v_call: TRBV3-1/TRBV3-2; clone_size: .; d_call: TRBD1; j_call: TRBJ2-5; cdr3_nt: TGTGCCAGCAGCGGCGACAGGGACCAAGAGACCCAGTACTTC; cdr3_aa: CASSGDRDQETQYF
v_call: TRBV6-2/TRBV6-3; clone_size: .; d_call: .; j_call: TRBJ1-5; cdr3_nt: TGTGCCAGCAGTCGAGGGGGTTCCCAGCATTTT; cdr3_aa: CASSRGGSQHF
v_call: TRBV3-1/TRBV3-2; clone_size: .; d_call: .; j_call: TRBJ1-5; cdr3_nt: TGTGCCAGCAGCCTACAGAATAGCAATCAGCCCCAGCATTTT; cdr3_aa: CASSLQNSNQPQHF
v_call: TRBV6-6; clone_size: once; d_call: .; j_call: TRBJ1-2; cdr3_nt: TGTGCCAGCAGTCCGGACACCTACTATGGCTACACCTTC; cdr3_aa: CASSPDTYYGYTF
v_call: TRBV27; clone_size: .; d_call: TRBD1; j_call: TRBJ1-6; cdr3_nt: TGTGCCAGCAGGGGACAGGAGGGTTCACCCCTCCACTTT; cdr3_aa: CASRGQEGSPLHF
v_call: TRBV7-2; clone_size: .; d_call: TRBD1; j_call: TRBJ1-6; cdr3_nt: TGTGCCAGCAGCAGCGGGACAGGGGGGAGTTCACCCCTCCACTTT; cdr3_aa: CASSSGTGGSSPLHF
v_call: TRBV3-1/TRBV3-2; clone_size: .; d_call: .; j_call: TRBJ2-3; cdr3_nt: TGTGCCAGCAGCCAGGAGGCGGGAACGCAGTATTTT; cdr3_aa: CASSQEAGTQYF
v_call: TRBV12-3/TRBV12-4; clone_size: .; d_call: .; j_call: TRBJ1-5; cdr3_nt: TGTGCCAGCAGCAGGGGTAGCAATCAGCCCCAGCATTTT; cdr3_aa: CASSRGSNQPQHF
v_call: TRBV28; clone_size: .; d_call: .; j_call: TRBJ2-7; cdr3_nt: TGTGCCAGCAGTTTAATATTGCAAGGGAGCGAGCAGTACTTC; cdr3_aa: CASSLILQGSEQYF
v_call: TRBV28; clone_size: .; d_call: .; j_call: TRBJ2-5; cdr3_nt: TGTGCCAGCTCCGGGTTGGAGCAGACCCAGTACTTC; cdr3_aa: CASSGLEQTQYF
v_call: TRBV7-9; clone_size: once; d_call: TRBD2; j_call: TRBJ2-7; cdr3_nt: TGTGCCAGCAGCTCCCCGGACAGCAAAGCGGGGGCCTCCTCCTACGAGCAGTACTTC; cdr3_aa: CASSSPDSKAGASSYEQYF
v_call: TRBV19; clone_size: .; d_call: .; j_call: TRBJ2-7; cdr3_nt: TGTGCCAGCTCCTCGAGCGCGGGTGCCTACGAGCAGTACTTC; cdr3_aa: CASSSSAGAYEQYF
v_call: TRBV18; clone_size: .; d_call: .; j_call: TRBJ1-6; cdr3_nt: TGTGCCAGCTCACCACCGGTCCAGGGGTTTTCACCCCTCCACTTT; cdr3_aa: CASSPPVQGFSPLHF
v_call: TRBV7-9; clone_size: .; d_call: .; j_call: TRBJ1-6; cdr3_nt: TGTGCCAGCAGCTTAGTAGGGGGATCCCTCCACTTT; cdr3_aa: CASSLVGGSLHF
v_call: TRBV28; clone_size: .; d_call: .; j_call: TRBJ2-3; cdr3_nt: TGTGCCAGCGCCTCTCGTGGCAGGAGCACAGATACGCAGTATTTT; cdr3_aa: CASASRGRSTDTQYF
v_call: TRBV28; clone_size: .; d_call: TRBD1; j_call: TRBJ1-5; cdr3_nt: TGTGCCAGCAGCACGGGACAGCGGTGGAATCAGCCCCAGCATTTT; cdr3_aa: CASSTGQRWNQPQHF
v_call: TRBV5-4; clone_size: .; d_call: TRBD1; j_call: TRBJ1-1; cdr3_nt: TGTGCCAGCAGCCCGGGGACAGGGGGACAGAACACTGAAGCTTTCTTT; cdr3_aa: CASSPGTGGQNTEAFF
v_call: TRBV5-1; clone_size: .; d_call: .; j_call: TRBJ2-7; cdr3_nt: TGCGCCAGCAACTCCGCCGGGAGCTCCTACGAGCAGTACTTC; cdr3_aa: CASNSAGSSYEQYF
v_call: TRBV7-9; clone_size: .; d_call: TRBD1; j_call: TRBJ2-2; cdr3_nt: TGTGCCAGCAGCAGGGGACAGGGGCTACTATTGAACACCGGGGAGCTGTTTTTT; cdr3_aa: CASSRGQGLLLNTGELFF